A selection of T cell receptor beta chains follows, all from one sample in a study of T-cell reconstitution after alpha-beta-depleted transplantation in children. One entry per CDR3 protein, called by TCRdb with MiXCR from the PCR reads. The sample lists just over 950,000 distinct CDR3 sequences; under 30% were seen once. The input for sequencing was PBMCs, mostly from graft donor cells, taken 360 days after TCRalphabeta/CD19-depleted stem cell transplant. These receptor sequences come from a boy younger than two who had a stem cell transplant for SCID, so the T cells may come from the graft donor. CDR3s include the opening cysteine and the closing phenylalanine or tryptophan. The listing skips clone size in some rows; elsewhere it reads once, few, many or a size class.

size: few
V: TRBV5-1
length: 15
J: TRBJ1-4
CDR3: CATLCNREANEKLFF

size: .
V: TRBV7-2
length: 13
J: TRBJ2-7
CDR3: CASSWGGRYEQYF

size: few
V: TRBV7-2
length: 16
J: TRBJ2-2
CDR3: CASSLYEGWNTGELFF

size: few
V: TRBV7-2
length: 14
J: TRBJ2-1
CDR3: CASSLLGPLNEQFF

size: .
V: TRBV5-1
length: 13
J: TRBJ2-7
CDR3: CASYSEYSYEQYF

size: .
V: TRBV28
length: 12
J: TRBJ2-1
CDR3: CATNPGYNEQFF

size: .
V: TRBV30
length: 13
J: TRBJ2-5
CDR3: CAWSGAVQETQYF

size: .
V: TRBV6-1
length: 11
J: TRBJ2-7
CDR3: CASMDLGEQYF

size: .
V: TRBV2
length: 13
J: TRBJ1-1
CDR3: CASSGEVNTEAFF

size: .
V: TRBV29-1
length: 12
J: TRBJ1-1
CDR3: CSVEGLHTEAFF

size: .
V: TRBV12-3/TRBV12-4
length: 13
J: TRBJ2-1
CDR3: CASSLWGLGEQFF

size: few
V: TRBV5-1
length: 16
J: TRBJ2-1
CDR3: CASSFGRGSWLDEQFF

size: few
V: TRBV9
length: 15
J: TRBJ2-1
CDR3: CASSVAASSYNEQFF

size: many
V: TRBV6-2/TRBV6-3
length: 19
J: TRBJ2-6
CDR3: CASSYSRWLNHSGANVLTF

size: .
V: TRBV11-2
length: 14
J: TRBJ2-3
CDR3: CASSLGGNADTQYF

size: .
V: TRBV9
length: 17
J: TRBJ2-1
CDR3: CASSVRLAGADYNEQFF

size: .
V: TRBV27
length: 15
J: TRBJ2-7
CDR3: CASSSRTGRDYEQYF

size: .
V: TRBV11-2
length: 13
J: TRBJ1-4
CDR3: CASSLGRTEKLFF

size: many
V: TRBV12-3/TRBV12-4
length: 12
J: TRBJ1-5
CDR3: CASSLAYQPQHF

size: few
V: TRBV6-2/TRBV6-3
length: 13
J: TRBJ2-1
CDR3: CASSSLASGEQFF

size: .
V: TRBV2
length: 14
J: TRBJ1-1
CDR3: CASRFRGENTEAFF

size: .
V: TRBV15
length: 16
J: TRBJ1-4
CDR3: CATSGAFRGTNEKLFF

size: .
V: TRBV20-1
length: 13
J: TRBJ1-5
CDR3: CSAKGQSNQPQHF

size: .
V: TRBV3-1
length: 17
J: TRBJ2-7
CDR3: CASSQLAGGRPFYEQYF

size: few
V: TRBV5-1
length: 12
J: TRBJ2-1
CDR3: CASSSRRCEQFF

size: .
V: TRBV4-1
length: 14
J: TRBJ2-3
CDR3: CASSQERYLDTQYF

size: few
V: TRBV3-1
length: 14
J: TRBJ2-3
CDR3: CASSSRLPTDTQYF

size: few
V: TRBV2
length: 14
J: TRBJ2-7
CDR3: CASRDRQIRYEQYF

size: few
V: TRBV28
length: 13
J: TRBJ2-7
CDR3: CASSHLAPYEQYF

size: many
V: TRBV12-3/TRBV12-4
length: 12
J: TRBJ1-1
CDR3: CASSSDRVEAFF

size: .
V: TRBV5-6
length: 15
J: TRBJ2-3
CDR3: CASSSPRVLQDTQYF